This is a list of T cell receptor beta chains from one sample in a study of blood T cell repertoires in COVID-19. The assay was immunoSEQ multiplex PCR, and TCRdb's table has in-frame clones only and misses some. The table has about 160,000 clones, approximately 82% seen once. Sequenced sample: peripheral blood. The receptor set was obtained from a woman of 80 years or more with acute or convalescent COVID-19. CDR3s include the opening cysteine and the closing phenylalanine or tryptophan. A D gene is named only where the DNA matches it firmly. Clone size is stated in some rows and not others, as once, few, many or a class when expanded.

>TRBJ2-1|TRBV18|TRBD2|.
TGTGCCAGCTTCACCACATCAGCGGGAGGACGGAATGAGCAGTTCTTC
CASFTTSAGGRNEQFF
>TRBJ2-2|TRBV4-3|TRBD1|.
TGCGCCAGCAGCCGACAGGGACCGAACACCGGGGAGCTGTTTTTT
CASSRQGPNTGELFF
>TRBJ2-5|TRBV5-1|.|once
TGCGCCAGCAGCTTGGCCCCCTTCCCGGGGGAGACCCAGTACTTC
CASSLAPFPGETQYF
>TRBJ2-7|TRBV27|.|.
TGTGCCAGCAGTTTATTGGAGGGGTCCTACGAGCAGTACTTC
CASSLLEGSYEQYF
>TRBJ1-5|TRBV19|.|few
TGTGCCAGTAGTATCAAGGCCGGAGGCAATCAGCCCCAGCATTTT
CASSIKAGGNQPQHF
>TRBJ1-1|TRBV9|TRBD1|.
TGTGCCAGCAGCCCGACAGGGGTGAACACTGAAGCTTTCTTT
CASSPTGVNTEAFF
>TRBJ1-3|TRBV6-5|.|.
TGTGCCAGCAGACCCGGAGGAGGAAACACCATATATTTT
CASRPGGGNTIYF
>TRBJ2-1|TRBV6-5|.|.
TGTGCCAGCAGTTACTCGCTCCGGAGCCACAATGAGCAGTTCTTC
CASSYSLRSHNEQFF
>TRBJ2-7|TRBV29-1|.|few
TGCAGCGTTGAAGATGACAGTTCCTACGAGCAGTACTTC
CSVEDDSSYEQYF
>TRBJ2-7|TRBV7-8|.|once
TGTGCCAGCAGCTTATCCCTTTACTACGAGCAGTACTTC
CASSLSLYYEQYF
>TRBJ2-7|TRBV10-3|TRBD1|.
TGTGCCTCGGAGGGCGGGACAGGGAGTTACGAGCAGTACTTC
CASEGGTGSYEQYF
>TRBJ2-7|TRBV5-5|.|.
TGTGCCAGCAGCTTGCAGTATGGGCTGTTTGCCGAGCAGTACTTC
CASSLQYGLFAEQYF
>TRBJ1-3|TRBV6-6|.|.
TGTGCCAGCAGTTACCAGGGGCTAAGTGGAAACACCATATATTTT
CASSYQGLSGNTIYF
>TRBJ1-1|TRBV30|.|.
TGTGCCTGGGGAGGACAAAAAAACACTGAAGCTTTCTTT
CAWGGQKNTEAFF
>TRBJ2-7|TRBV7-2|TRBD2|.
TGTGCCAGCAGCTGGGGGACTAGCGGGAGTATAGACGAGCAGTACTTC
CASSWGTSGSIDEQYF
>TRBJ1-4|TRBV19|TRBD1|.
TGTGCCAGTAGTATTACAGGGGTGGCTAATGAAAAACTGTTTTTT
CASSITGVANEKLFF
>TRBJ2-7|TRBV19|TRBD2|.
TGTGCCACAGGACTAGCGGGTAGCTACGAGCAGTACTTC
CATGLAGSYEQYF
>TRBJ1-1|TRBV6-6|TRBD1|.
TGTGCCAGCAGTCATACACGGACAGGGTTGAACACTGAAGCTTTCTTT
CASSHTRTGLNTEAFF
>TRBJ1-1|TRBV11-2|.|.
TGTGCCAGCAGCTTAGTGGCATCGACAATGAACACTGAAGCTTTCTTT
CASSLVASTMNTEAFF
>TRBJ2-1|TRBV11-1|.|few
TGTGCCAGCAGCTTAGAGCTAGATGATAATGAGCAGTTCTTC
CASSLELDDNEQFF
>TRBJ1-1|TRBV10-2|.|few
TGCGCCAGCAGTCCAACGGGGGGAACGAACACTGAAGCTTTCTTT
CASSPTGGTNTEAFF
>TRBJ2-2|TRBV10-3|TRBD1|.
TGTGCCATCAGTGAGACAACCGGGACAGGGGCCGGGGAGCTGTTTTTT
CAISETTGTGAGELFF
>TRBJ1-1|TRBV4-1|.|once
TGCGCCAGCAGCCAAAACATCAGGCGGGTCACTGAAGCTTTCTTT
CASSQNIRRVTEAFF
>TRBJ2-3|TRBV27|TRBD2|.
TGTGCCAGCAGTTCTCATCTCTGGCGGGAGGTCCCAGATACGCAGTATTTT
CASSSHLWREVPDTQYF
>TRBJ2-1|TRBV19|TRBD1|.
TGTGCCAGTAGTACGACAGGGGTTTCCTACAATGAGCAGTTCTTC
CASSTTGVSYNEQFF
>TRBJ2-1|TRBV10-3|TRBD2|few
TGTGCCATCAGCCCGGGACTAGCGGGGGCGAACAATGAGCAGTTCTTC
CAISPGLAGANNEQFF
>TRBJ2-7|TRBV18|TRBD1|.
TGTGCCAGCTCACCACCGGGCAGGGGGTTTACGCGGGAGCAGTACTTC
CASSPPGRGFTREQYF
>TRBJ2-2|TRBV5-1|.|.
TGCGCCAGTGGACAGGGAGGGACGAACACCGGGGAGCTGTTTTTT
CASGQGGTNTGELFF
>TRBJ2-3|TRBV1|.|.
TGCACCAGCAGCCAAGATTGCAATTCCTACACAGATACGCAGTATTTT
CTSSQDCNSYTDTQYF
>TRBJ2-4|TRBV5-4|TRBD2|once
TGTGCCAGCAGCTCCGGACTAGCGGGAGACTTAGCCAAAAACATTCAGTACTTC
CASSSGLAGDLAKNIQYF
>TRBJ1-1|TRBV3-1/TRBV3-2|TRBD1|.
TGTGCCAGCAGCCTTCAGGGGGACACTGAAGCTTTCTTT
CASSLQGDTEAFF
>TRBJ2-1|TRBV11-3|.|.
TGTGCCAGCAGCTTAGAGTCGGATGAGCAGTTCTTC
CASSLESDEQFF
>TRBJ2-1|TRBV29-1|.|.
TGCAGCGTTGAAGATAATTTTAGTTATTCCTACAATGAGCAGTTCTTC
CSVEDNFSYSYNEQFF
>TRBJ2-2|TRBV5-1|.|few
TGCGCCAGCAGCTTGATCGGAGGGCTGGTCGGGGAGCTGTTTTTT
CASSLIGGLVGELFF
>TRBJ2-2|TRBV24-1|.|.
TGTGCCACCAGTGATTCCTACACCGGGGAGCTGTTTTTT
CATSDSYTGELFF
>TRBJ2-2|TRBV10-1|.|.
TGCGCCAGCAGTGAGTCACAGGATTCCGGGGAGCTGTTTTTT
CASSESQDSGELFF
>TRBJ2-6|TRBV6-4|TRBD1|few
TGTGCCAGCAGTGTTCAGGGGGACTCTGGGGCCAACGTCCTGACTTTC
CASSVQGDSGANVLTF
>TRBJ2-1|TRBV4-2|TRBD2|few
TGTGCCAGCAGCCAAGTACGAAGCGGGACCTACAATGAGCAGTTCTTC
CASSQVRSGTYNEQFF
>TRBJ2-7|TRBV6-5|.|.
TGTGCCAGCAGTTACAGAGCCAGGTACTACGAGCAGTACTTC
CASSYRARYYEQYF
>TRBJ2-3|TRBV29-1|.|.
TGCAGCGTTGTAAGGAGCGCGCCTAGCACAGATACGCAGTATTTT
CSVVRSAPSTDTQYF
>TRBJ2-3|TRBV6-6|.|.
TGTGCCAGCAGGGACACCCAAGGGCCAGATACGCAGTATTTT
CASRDTQGPDTQYF
>TRBJ2-1|TRBV9|.|.
TGTGCCAGCACCCAGAGGCAGGGGGGCTACAATGAGCAGTTCTTC
CASTQRQGGYNEQFF